The sequence of this T cell receptor (beta chain) was determined in a study of patients and donors after allogeneic stem cell transplantation. Germline V gene lookup returns CDR1 DFQATT and CDR2 SNEGSKA (reference sequence). The junction had 8 bases not matched to a gene; V was cut back by 5 bases and J by 3 bases. The CDR3 contains 15 residues. This clonotype was counted at least ten times. Each CDR3 protein is one row after TCRdb ran MiXCR on the RT-PCR reads. This table has 900,000 to 1,000,000 distinct CDR3 sequences, 15% to 20% appearing once. Sequenced material: blood, either unsorted or a sorted T cell fraction (not recorded which). The sequence was collected from a human donor who was either an allogeneic HSCT recipient or a stem cell or donor lymphocyte infusion donor (not recorded which). It is not recorded whose cells these are; they may come from a transplant donor. The chain is built from TRBV20-1 and TRBJ2-4; 9 bases are a match to TRBD2. CDR3 DNA: TGCAGTGCTGCCGGACTAGCGTCTAACAAAAACATTCAGTACTTC. Its translation: CSAAGLASNKNIQYF.